This T cell receptor (beta chain) is from a study of cytomegalovirus exposure and HLA in healthy donors. Overall study context: From 150 million to 200 million T cells, an earlier analysis saw 117 million unique TCR beta sequences.

In the case of this clone: Its antigen is unknown.

This CDR3 comprises 15 residues. V lost 0 bases and J lost 2, with 11 bases in between. The germline V gene has CDR1 ENHRY and CDR2 SYGVKD. Overall study findings and caveats: Some V segments could not be told apart, so they were left out, TRBV6-2 and TRBV6-3 among them. In vitro data verified a few CMV-associated chains as specific for CMV antigens. An analysis done earlier found most TCR beta V segments productive about 87% or about 30% of the time.

PCR primers comprised 60 Vbeta and 13 Jbeta primers. Some clones are missing from TCRdb's copy, which holds only in-frame ones; the method was immunoSEQ multiplex PCR. The table has over 110,000 clones, around 78% seen once. Sequenced material: PBMCs. This receptor was obtained from a middle-aged woman in good health and CMV-seropositive. The chain links TRBV10-3 to TRBJ2-7, with TRBD2 as a possible D gene (5 bases). Here the CDR3 DNA reads TGTGCCATCAGTGAGTCTACTTCTAGCCCCTACGAGCAGTACTTC. It encodes CAISESTSSPYEQYF.